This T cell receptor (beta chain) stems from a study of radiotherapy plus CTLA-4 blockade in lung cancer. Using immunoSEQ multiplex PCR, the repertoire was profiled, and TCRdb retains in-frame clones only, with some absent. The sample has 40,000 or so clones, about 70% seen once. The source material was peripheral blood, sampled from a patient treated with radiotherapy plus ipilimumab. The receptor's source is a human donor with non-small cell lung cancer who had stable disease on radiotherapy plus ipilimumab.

This chain's CDR3 is CASRPGQSYGYTF. CDR3 in DNA: TGTGCCAGCAGGCCGGGACAGTCTTATGGCTACACCTTC. The rearrangement links TRBV5-4 to TRBJ1-2, with 7 nucleotides matching TRBD1. This CDR3 comprises 13 residues. The germline V gene encodes CDR1 SGHNT and CDR2 YYREEE (reference sequence). The junction had 6 bases not matched to a gene; V was cut back by 5 bases and J by 5 bases.